This TCR beta chain was sequenced for a study of blood T cell repertoires in COVID-19. Profiling relied on immunoSEQ multiplex PCR, and the TCRdb table lists in-frame clones only, not all of them. This table has around 450,000 clones, around 88% appearing once. The origin of this receptor is a woman aged 30 to 39 with acute or convalescent COVID-19. The sequenced sample consisted of peripheral blood.

The CDR3 loop is CSAGMTSGGFLVDTDTQYF. For the CDR3, the DNA is TGCAGCGCTGGGATGACTAGCGGGGGTTTTCTGGTTGACACAGATACGCAGTATTTT. The V and J genes are TRBV29-1 and TRBJ2-3, with 12 nucleotides matching TRBD2. CDR3 size: 19 residues. The ends lost 7 bases at V and 2 bases at J; junction bases unmatched: 19. The V gene's germline CDR1 is SQVTM and CDR2 ANQGSEA.